The 26 T cell receptor beta chains below come from one sample, sequenced in a study of CD8+ T cells in alopecia areata. Isolated RNA was reverse transcribed into cDNA used as the sequencing template. Using immunoSEQ multiplex PCR, the repertoire was profiled, and TCRdb retains in-frame clones only, with some absent. The data show about 11,000 clones, with 55% to 65% seen just once and roughly 8% held by the top ten. Patients with alopecia areata provided lesional scalp punch biopsies as well as peripheral blood. The sequences come from skin, collected at week 0. The receptors originated from a human donor with alopecia areata.

In its sample, this clone ranks as large (0.1 to 1%). This chain links TRBV6-5 with TRBJ1-2, with 8 bases matching TRBD1. Germline trimming cut 0 bases from V and 5 bases from J; bases unmatched to any gene: 2. Germline CDR1 MNHEY, CDR2 SVGAGI. The CDR3 totals 14 residues. CDR3 region: CASSYSGQAYGYTF. Written as DNA, the CDR3 is TGTGCCAGCAGTTACTCGGGACAGGCTTATGGCTACACCTTC.

The chain uses TRBV11-2 and TRBJ2-5, with no clear D. The CDR3 runs to 12 residues. V was clipped by 1 base and J by 5 bases, with 5 bases between them. The germline CDR1 and CDR2 sequences are SGHAT and FQNNGV. The DNA for the CDR3 is TGTGCCAGCAGCTTAGGGCCCGAGACCCAGTACTTC. Translation gives CASSLGPETQYF.

This clone was seen a handful of times. The chain uses TRBV28 and TRBJ1-2; no definite D call. Per germline, CDR1 MDHEN and CDR2 SYDVKM. The CDR3 consists of 14 residues. V was cut by 1 base and J by 3 bases, with 9 bases left in between. CDR3 protein: CASSLLVRYYGYTF. The CDR3 DNA sequence: TGTGCCAGCAGTTTATTGGTCAGGTACTATGGCTACACCTTC.

This clone has more than one count but fewer than ten. The chain carries TRBV7-8 and TRBJ2-7; 8 bases agree with TRBD1. CDR3 length: 16 residues. V gave up 5 bases and J gave up 1 base; unmatched junction bases: 10. CDR1 is SGHVS, CDR2 FQNEAQ, per germline. DNA for the CDR3: TGTGCCAGCAGCCCAAGAGACAGGGGACGGTCCTACGAGCAGTACTTC. The encoded protein is CASSPRDRGRSYEQYF.

This clone was observed a handful of times. This chain connects TRBV12-5 to TRBJ2-7; a weak D match, TRBD2 (5 bases). The CDR3 is 14 residues long. With 4 bases removed from V and 4 bases from J, the gap between germline ends came to 14 bases. Germline CDR1 and CDR2: LGHNT and FRNRAP. CDR3 in amino acids: CASGSTSFRYEQYF. CDR3 DNA: TGTGCTAGTGGTTCTACTAGTTTTCGGTACGAGCAGTACTTC.

In this sample, this clone turned up a few times. In DNA form, the CDR3 reads TGTGCCAGCAGCCCTGGTGGGCCAGGAGATACGCAGTATTTT. This codes for CASSPGGPGDTQYF. The chain links TRBV13 to TRBJ2-3; D is unclear. This CDR3 contains 14 residues. The V and J ends lost 5 bases and 5 bases respectively, with 14 bases between them. The germline CDR1 and CDR2 sequences are PRHDT and FYEKMQ (reference sequence). Filled out from reference TRBV13 and TRBJ2-3, the complete variable domain reads AAGVIQSPRHLIKEKRETATLKCYPIPRHDTVYWYQQGPGQDPQFLISFYEKMQSDKGSIPDRFSAQQFSDYHSELNMSSLELGDSALYFCASSPGGPGDTQYFGPGTRLTVL.

In its sample, this clone was seen a few times. The chain links TRBV12-5 to TRBJ2-7; 8 bases line up with TRBD2. The germline CDR1 and CDR2 sequences are LGHNT and FRNRAP. V dropped 0 bases and J dropped 6; count of bases not matched to a gene: 7. This CDR3 is 15 amino acids long. CDR3 DNA sequence: TGTGCTAGTGGTTTGGTACCGGGAGGGCCGATCGAGCAGTACTTC. Translated: CASGLVPGGPIEQYF.

This chain uses TRBV30 with TRBJ2-3; D is undetermined. Germline loops: CDR1 GTSNPN, CDR2 SVGIG (reference sequence). CDR3 length: 12 residues. Trimming stripped 3 bases from V and 0 bases from J, with 4 bases between. In DNA form, the CDR3 reads TGTGCCTGGAGCTCTAGCACAGATACGCAGTATTTT. Its translation: CAWSSSTDTQYF.

The rearrangement joins TRBV21-1 to TRBJ2-5; the table's D call TRBD1 went unverified against the DNA. The DNA end is a closer match to TRBJ2-7, so the J assignment may be wrong. TRBV21-1 is flagged as a pseudogene. CDR3 length equals 14 residues. Here the CDR3 DNA reads TGTGCCAGCAGCAAACCAGGGCCGCAGGGCGAGCAGTACTTC. Translation gives CASSKPGPQGEQYF.

This chain links TRBV13 with TRBJ2-1, with TRBD2 identical over 10 bases. The CDR3 runs to 16 residues. Germline-derived CDR1 and CDR2 are PRHDT and FYEKMQ (reference sequence). J was trimmed by 2 bases and V by 6 bases; bases with no gene match: 7. For the CDR3, the DNA is TGTGCCAGCAGGGATTTAGCGGGGGGCGCCTACAATGAGCAGTTCTTC. Translation gives CASRDLAGGAYNEQFF.

The CDR3 sequence is CASSGGQAHSYEQYF. CDR3 coding DNA: TGCGCCAGCAGCGGAGGACAGGCTCATTCCTACGAGCAGTACTTC. The V call is TRBV5-1, the J call TRBJ2-7; the match to TRBD1 covers 7 bases. Germline V gene sequence: CDR1 SGHRS, CDR2 YFSETQ. Losses at the gene ends were 4 bases for V and 1 base for J; bases not matched to a gene: 8. The CDR3 spans 15 residues.

This clone occurred a few times. The chain couples TRBV4-1 to TRBJ2-1; a possible D gene is TRBD2 (5 bases). Trimming took 4 bases from V and 6 from J, leaving 16 bases between them. The CDR3 length is 15 residues. Per germline, CDR1 MGHRA and CDR2 YSYEKL. The CDR3 DNA is TGCGCCAGCAGCCCACTAGGGCTGTTTGGCAATGAGCAGTTCTTC. Its translation: CASSPLGLFGNEQFF.

This clone has just one count. This sequence joins TRBV9 and TRBJ1-1; D unresolved. Deletions cut 4 bases from V and 6 bases from J, with 16 bases between. The CDR3 has 14 residues. Germline lookup yields CDR1 SGDLS and CDR2 YYNGEE. The DNA of the CDR3 is TGTGCCAGCAGCCCCGGACGAGAATACGCTGAAGCTTTCTTT. Its translation is CASSPGREYAEAFF.

V is TRBV27 and J is TRBJ1-1; 9 bases fit TRBD1. There are 16 residues in the CDR3. Per the germline V gene, CDR1 is MNHEY and CDR2 is SMNVEV (reference sequence). The V gene end was trimmed by 6 bases and the J gene end by 6 bases; junction bases not matched to a gene: 14. The CDR3 nucleotides are TGTGCCAGCAGCCTAAAACGGACAGGGGCGTTGGCTGAAGCTTTCTTT. This translates into CASSLKRTGALAEAFF.

The chain joins TRBV6-6 to TRBJ1-2; 7 bases are shared with TRBD1. Germline CDR1 is MNHNY and CDR2 is SVGAGI (reference sequence). The CDR3 is made up of 14 amino acids. The V segment lost 5 bases and the J segment 6 bases; nucleotides outside the gene matches: 9. The CDR3 region is CASSTDREGNGYTF. CDR3 coding DNA: TGTGCCAGCAGTACAGACAGGGAGGGGAATGGCTACACCTTC.

This CDR3 is CASSQDRAGVPPDTQYF. The CDR3 DNA is TGCGCCAGCAGCCAAGACAGAGCGGGGGTCCCCCCAGATACGCAGTATTTT. V and J are TRBV4-3 and TRBJ2-3, with 8 bases lining up with TRBD2. Germline V gene lookup returns CDR1 LGHNA and CDR2 YSLEER. Trimming cost V 0 bases and J 4 bases; bases outside gene matches: 9. The CDR3 length is 17 residues.

The gene calls are TRBV6-9 and TRBJ2-3, with D unclear. CDR3 length equals 14 residues. Germline lookup yields CDR1 MNHGY and CDR2 SVAAGI. Trimming removed 9 bases from V and 2 bases from J, with 15 bases in between. CDR3 sequence: CARNPGGFTDTQYF. The DNA for the CDR3 is TGTGCCAGGAACCCCGGCGGATTCACAGATACGCAGTATTTT.

CDR3 residues: CASSRREDTEAFF. In DNA form, the CDR3 reads TGTGCCAGCAGTCGCAGGGAAGACACTGAAGCTTTCTTT. The chain carries TRBV27 and TRBJ1-1; D is possibly TRBD1 (5 bases). CDR3 length equals 13 residues. The V and J ends lost 5 bases and 3 bases respectively, with 10 bases between them. Germline values: CDR1 MNHEY, CDR2 SMNVEV (reference sequence).

This rearrangement joins TRBV5-4 to TRBJ1-2; D might be TRBD1 (6 bases). CDR1 and CDR2 (germline): SGHNT, YYREEE (reference sequence). V lost 1 base, J lost 1 base, and 20 bases lay in between. The CDR3 length is 18 residues. CDR3 residues: CASSLIGPRGPLNYGYTF. In DNA, the CDR3 is TGTGCCAGCAGCTTGATTGGACCCAGGGGACCACTTAACTATGGCTACACCTTC.

The chain uses TRBV19 and TRBJ2-3; 9 bases fit TRBD2. CDR1 and CDR2 (germline): LNHDA, SQIVND (reference sequence). Trimming took 5 bases from V and 7 from J; bases not matched to a gene: 10. The CDR3 contains 15 residues. CDR3 loop: CASSPRVAGVHTQYF. CDR3 sequence (DNA): TGTGCCAGTAGTCCCCGGGTAGCGGGAGTACATACGCAGTATTTT.

The genes are TRBV7-9 and TRBJ1-6; unclear D gene. With 3 bases removed from V and 7 bases from J, the gap between germline ends came to 7 bases. Germline-derived CDR1 and CDR2 are SEHNR and FQNEAQ (reference sequence). The CDR3 totals 13 residues. CDR3 protein: CASSFFLNSPLHF. CDR3 sequence (DNA): TGTGCCAGCAGCTTTTTTTTGAATTCACCCCTCCACTTT.

The genes are TRBV6-1 and TRBJ2-7, with TRBD1 matching 9 bases. Germline CDR1 MNHNS, CDR2 SASEGT. Germline trimming cut 6 bases from V and 3 bases from J; bases unmatched to any gene: 9. This CDR3 has 15 amino acids. The CDR3 here is CASSRGQGLIYEQYF. In DNA form, the CDR3 reads TGTGCCAGCAGCCGCGGACAGGGGTTGATCTACGAGCAGTACTTC.

In this sample, this clone turned up a few times. This chain joins TRBV19 and TRBJ1-1, with TRBD1 identical over 7 bases. Trimming removed 3 bases from V and 4 bases from J; junction bases left unmatched: 5. CDR3 length: 14 amino acids. Germline loops: CDR1 LNHDA, CDR2 SQIVND (reference sequence). CDR3 region: CASSIKQGSTEAFF. The DNA of the CDR3 is TGTGCCAGTAGTATTAAACAGGGGAGCACTGAAGCTTTCTTT.

The chain combines TRBV5-1 with TRBJ2-7; D gene unclear. The CDR3 is 15 residues long. The germline V gene encodes CDR1 SGHRS and CDR2 YFSETQ. V was cut by 0 bases and J by 3 bases, with 13 bases left in between. In DNA form, the CDR3 reads TGCGCCAGCAGCTTGGCGGGCCCCCCCTTCTACGAGCAGTACTTC. Translating it yields CASSLAGPPFYEQYF.

The chain has TRBV6-5 and TRBJ1-5; TRBD1 is a possible D gene (6 bases). Germline lookup yields CDR1 MNHEY and CDR2 SVGAGI. This CDR3 has 15 residues. Trimming removed 0 bases from V and 1 base from J, with 7 bases in between. CDR3 sequence reads: CASSYSGQSNQPQHF. CDR3 nucleotides: TGTGCCAGCAGTTACTCGGGACAAAGCAATCAGCCCCAGCATTTT.

The CDR3 sequence is CASSSPGGINEQFF. CDR3 DNA sequence: TGTGCCAGCAGTTCCCCCGGGGGCATCAATGAGCAGTTCTTC. The genes are TRBV6-6 and TRBJ2-1, with D possibly being TRBD1 or TRBD2 (6 bases each). Trimming took off 4 bases at V and 6 bases at J, with 13 bases between the two ends. The CDR3 length is 14 residues. Looked up from germline, CDR1 is MNHNY and CDR2 is SVGAGI (reference sequence).